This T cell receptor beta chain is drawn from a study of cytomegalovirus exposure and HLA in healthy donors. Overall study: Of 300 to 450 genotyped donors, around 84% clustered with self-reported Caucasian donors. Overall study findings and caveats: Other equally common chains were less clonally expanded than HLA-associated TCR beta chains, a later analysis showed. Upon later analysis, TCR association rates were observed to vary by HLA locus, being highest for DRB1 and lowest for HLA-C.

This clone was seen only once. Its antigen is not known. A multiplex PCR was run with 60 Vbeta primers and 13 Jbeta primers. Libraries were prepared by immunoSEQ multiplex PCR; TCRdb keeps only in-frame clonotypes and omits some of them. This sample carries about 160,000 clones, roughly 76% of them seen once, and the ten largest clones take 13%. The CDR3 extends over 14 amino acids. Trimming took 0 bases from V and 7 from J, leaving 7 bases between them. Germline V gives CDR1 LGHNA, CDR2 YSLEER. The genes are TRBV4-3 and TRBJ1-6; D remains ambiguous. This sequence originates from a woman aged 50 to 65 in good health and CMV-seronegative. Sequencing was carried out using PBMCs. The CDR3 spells CASSQDYANSPLHF. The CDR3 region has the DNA TGCGCCAGCAGCCAAGACTATGCCAATTCACCCCTCCACTTT.